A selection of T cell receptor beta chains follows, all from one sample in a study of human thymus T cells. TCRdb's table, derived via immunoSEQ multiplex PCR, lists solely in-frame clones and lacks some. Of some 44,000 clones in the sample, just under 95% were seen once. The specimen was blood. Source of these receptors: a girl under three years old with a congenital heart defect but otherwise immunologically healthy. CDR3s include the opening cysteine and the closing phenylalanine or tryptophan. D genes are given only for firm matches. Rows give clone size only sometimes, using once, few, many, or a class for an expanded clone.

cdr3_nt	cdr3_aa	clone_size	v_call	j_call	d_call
TGTGCCAGCAGCCGATTTTTTTTGGCCGGGACAGGGGTATCTGGCTACACCTTC	CASSRFFLAGTGVSGYTF	NA	TRBV5-6	TRBJ1-2	TRBD1
TGTGCCAGCAGTTTGAGGGCAGGGCTTCAAGAGACCCAGTACTTC	CASSLRAGLQETQYF	NA	TRBV7-2	TRBJ2-5	NA
TGTGCCAGCAGCATGGGATTGGCGAGTGAAGCTTTCTTT	CASSMGLASEAFF	NA	TRBV5-6	TRBJ1-1	NA
TGTGCCTGGAGCGTCAAGGGGTACAATGAGCAGTTCTTC	CAWSVKGYNEQFF	NA	TRBV30	TRBJ2-1	NA
TGCGCCAGCAGCTTGGCAGTTGGGACAGCGACCTACGAGCAGTACTTC	CASSLAVGTATYEQYF	NA	TRBV5-1	TRBJ2-7	TRBD1
TGTGCCAGCAGCTTAGGGATCCAGGGAGATACGCAGTATTTT	CASSLGIQGDTQYF	NA	TRBV7-9	TRBJ2-3	NA
TGTGCCATCAGTGAGCTGTTTAACAGGGGGCGCCCCTACTATGGCTACACCTTC	CAISELFNRGRPYYGYTF	NA	TRBV10-3	TRBJ1-2	TRBD1
TGTGCCAGCAGCTTAGGGAAGACTGGTACAGATACGCAGTATTTT	CASSLGKTGTDTQYF	NA	TRBV27	TRBJ2-3	NA
TGTGCCTGGAGTGTACTAGGTCAGCCCCAGCATTTT	CAWSVLGQPQHF	NA	TRBV30	TRBJ1-5	NA
TGTGCCAGCAGGGTAGCGGGACATAGCACAGATACGCAGTATTTT	CASRVAGHSTDTQYF	NA	TRBV5-4	TRBJ2-3	TRBD2
TGTGCCTGGAGTGGGGACAGGGGCGAAAAACTGTTTTTT	CAWSGDRGEKLFF	NA	TRBV30	TRBJ1-4	TRBD1
TGTGCCAGCAGCTTTGGGCAGGGAATGAACACTGAAGCTTTCTTT	CASSFGQGMNTEAFF	NA	TRBV5-6	TRBJ1-1	NA
TGTGCCAGCAGCCCTACCGTGATTATCAATTCACCCCTCCACTTT	CASSPTVIINSPLHF	NA	TRBV7-9	TRBJ1-6	NA
TGTGCCAGCAGCTTAACTGGGGGCTCCTACAATGAGCAGTTCTTC	CASSLTGGSYNEQFF	NA	TRBV7-3	TRBJ2-1	NA
TGTGCCACCCTGGGACAGGGGGCGGTCTATGGCTACACCTTC	CATLGQGAVYGYTF	NA	TRBV10-3	TRBJ1-2	TRBD1
TGTGCCAGCAGTTCAAAACCTGCCCCCTACAATGAGCAGTTCTTC	CASSSKPAPYNEQFF	NA	TRBV27	TRBJ2-1	NA
TGTGCCAGCAGTCACCTCGTCCAGGGTTATAGCAATCAGCCCCAGCATTTT	CASSHLVQGYSNQPQHF	NA	TRBV27	TRBJ1-5	NA
TGTGCCAGCAGTTACTCGATTGCCGCCAGCAAAGCTTTCTTT	CASSYSIAASKAFF	NA	TRBV6-5	TRBJ1-1	NA
TGTGCCAGCAGTTCCCCCGCTGGCGGGTCCGCTAGGAATGAGCAGTTCTTC	CASSSPAGGSARNEQFF	NA	TRBV27	TRBJ2-1	NA
TGTGCCAGCAGCTTAGGCCTTGGACAGGGGGGAAGATACGAGCAGTACTTC	CASSLGLGQGGRYEQYF	NA	TRBV7-8	TRBJ2-7	TRBD1
TGTGCCAGCAGCTTGGCCCGGGGTTCCTCCTACGAGCAGTACTTC	CASSLARGSSYEQYF	NA	TRBV5-4	TRBJ2-7	NA
TGTGCCAGCAGCGTAGAGGGACTACCATACGAGCAGTACTTC	CASSVEGLPYEQYF	NA	TRBV9	TRBJ2-7	TRBD2
TGTGCCAGCAGCCAAGCAGGGGACACTGAAGCTTTCTTT	CASSQAGDTEAFF	once	TRBV14	TRBJ1-1	NA
TGTGCCACCAGCAGAGGTACGGCCAATAGCAATCAGCCCCAGCATTTT	CATSRGTANSNQPQHF	NA	TRBV15	TRBJ1-5	NA
TGTGCCTCCGCGTCGGGACAGGGAATGAATGGCTACACCTTC	CASASGQGMNGYTF	NA	TRBV18	TRBJ1-2	TRBD1
TGTGCCAGCAGTGACCCGAGGGCAGCCCAAGAGACCCAGTACTTC	CASSDPRAAQETQYF	NA	TRBV25-1	TRBJ2-5	NA
TGTGCCAGCAGCCAGGGGGCAAAGACCTACAATGAGCAGTTCTTC	CASSQGAKTYNEQFF	NA	TRBV7-9	TRBJ2-1	TRBD1
TGTGCCAGCAACCCCGGCGGGGCGAGGGTAGCCTATGGCTACACCTTC	CASNPGGARVAYGYTF	NA	TRBV2	TRBJ1-2	NA
TGTGCCAGTAGCCCCGTGAGGCGACAGGGATCCTACGAGCAGTACTTC	CASSPVRRQGSYEQYF	NA	TRBV19	TRBJ2-7	TRBD1
TGTGCCAGCAGTTTAATAGGCGGCGAGCAGTACTTC	CASSLIGGEQYF	NA	TRBV27	TRBJ2-7	NA
TGCGCCAGCAGCCCTGGGGCAGGGGCCGAGCAGTACTTC	CASSPGAGAEQYF	NA	TRBV5-1	TRBJ2-7	NA
TGTGCCAGCTCACCCGGGACTAGCGAGGACTACGAGCAGTACTTC	CASSPGTSEDYEQYF	NA	TRBV18	TRBJ2-7	TRBD2
TGTGCCAGCAGTTACCCCCCGGGCAGAGGGACAGATACGCAGTATTTT	CASSYPPGRGTDTQYF	once	TRBV6-6	TRBJ2-3	NA
TGTGCCAGTAGGATACCGTGGCGGTCGGCCTACGAGCAGTACTTC	CASRIPWRSAYEQYF	NA	TRBV19	TRBJ2-7	NA
TGTGCCAGCAGCTTTGAAGGGGCCCCAGATACGCAGTATTTT	CASSFEGAPDTQYF	NA	TRBV5-8	TRBJ2-3	NA
TGTGCCAGCAGCGTCCTTGGACTTGCCCGAAATGAGCAGTTCTTC	CASSVLGLARNEQFF	NA	TRBV9	TRBJ2-1	NA
TGTGCCAGCAGAGTCCCCGGGACAGGGAATTCCTATGGCTACACCTTC	CASRVPGTGNSYGYTF	NA	TRBV2	TRBJ1-2	TRBD1
TGTGCCAGCAACCCGGGCCTCTCTGGAAACACCATATATTTT	CASNPGLSGNTIYF	NA	TRBV6-6	TRBJ1-3	NA
TGTGCCAGTACCTCCGGGACCTTAATGACAGATACGCAGTATTTT	CASTSGTLMTDTQYF	NA	TRBV19	TRBJ2-3	NA
TGTGCCAGTAGTATCGTTATAGGGGGGATCGCGAACACTGAAGCTTTCTTT	CASSIVIGGIANTEAFF	NA	TRBV19	TRBJ1-1	NA
TGTGCCAGCAGCTCTAGCGGGAGGGCCTACAATGAGCAGTTCTTC	CASSSSGRAYNEQFF	NA	TRBV7-6	TRBJ2-1	TRBD2
TGCGCCAGCAGCCCGACCGGGACTAGTCGCTATGAGCAGTTCTTC	CASSPTGTSRYEQFF	NA	TRBV4-1	TRBJ2-1	TRBD2
TGTGCCAGCAGCTCCTCCGGGGCCGCGAACACCGGGGAGCTGTTTTTT	CASSSSGAANTGELFF	NA	TRBV7-2	TRBJ2-2	NA
TGCAGCGTTGAAGGGGCAGGGAAAGGAAACACCATATATTTT	CSVEGAGKGNTIYF	NA	TRBV29-1	TRBJ1-3	NA
TGTGCCATCAGTAGGACTGGTCAAGAGACCCAGTACTTC	CAISRTGQETQYF	once	TRBV10-3	TRBJ2-5	NA
TGTGCCTGGAGGAAGCGGTACAATGAGCAGTTCTTC	CAWRKRYNEQFF	once	TRBV30	TRBJ2-1	NA
TGCGCCAGCAGCTTGGGGAAAGCGGGAGTGAACGAGCAGTACTTC	CASSLGKAGVNEQYF	once	TRBV5-1	TRBJ2-7	TRBD2
TGCGCCAGCAGCTTAGTTCAGACTGAAGCTTTCTTT	CASSLVQTEAFF	few	TRBV5-1	TRBJ1-1	NA
TGTGCCATCAGGACGGACAGGAACTACGCGGATACGCAGTATTTT	CAIRTDRNYADTQYF	NA	TRBV10-3	TRBJ2-3	TRBD1
TGTGCCAGCAGTCGACTAGCGGGAGGGCCTCAAGAGACCCAGTACTTC	CASSRLAGGPQETQYF	NA	TRBV9	TRBJ2-5	TRBD2